The 3 T cell receptor beta chains given below trace back to one sample, sequenced in a study of T cells in Graves' hyperthyroidism and ophthalmopathy. Amplification of TCR beta CDR3 regions was performed using RNA transcripts as template. Using the HTBI primer set, a first-round RT-PCR was run on the TCR CDR3. TCRdb reprocessed the multiplex PCR reads via MiXCR and lists one record per CDR3 protein. The sample records about 400,000 distinct CDR3 sequences, 25% being singletons. The material sequenced was blood. Receptor source: a man in his fifties or sixties with Graves' hyperthyroidism.

This chain uses TRBV20-1 with TRBJ2-4; tentative D call: TRBD1 (6 bases). Germline V gives CDR1 DFQATT, CDR2 SNEGSKA (reference sequence). V lost 4 bases and J lost 1, with 14 bases in between. The CDR3 covers 15 residues. CDR3 sequence reads: CSATDRLNAKNIQYF. The CDR3 bases are TGCAGTGCTACAGACAGGTTGAATGCCAAAAACATTCAGTACTTC.

The rearrangement links TRBV11-2 to TRBJ2-7; TRBD1 agrees at 7 bases. Germline CDR1 and CDR2: SGHAT and FQNNGV. There are 14 residues in the CDR3. V was clipped by 3 bases and J by 6 bases; unmatched bases: 8. The CDR3: CASSLHRGACEQYF. CDR3 in DNA: TGTGCCAGCAGCTTGCACAGGGGAGCCTGCGAGCAGTACTTC. The complete variable domain, with remaining parts taken from reference TRBV11-2 and TRBJ2-7, reads EAGVAQSPRYKIIEKRQSVAFWCNPISGHATLYWYQQILGQGPKLLIQFQNNGVVDDSQLPKDRFSAERLKGVDSTLKIQPAKLEDSAVYLCASSLHRGACEQYFGPGTRLTVT.

The rearrangement uses TRBV12-5 and TRBJ1-1, with no clear D. This CDR3 comprises 14 residues. Germline V gives CDR1 LGHNT, CDR2 FRNRAP. V lost 2 bases and J 1 base, leaving 8 bases between the germline ends. CDR3 loop: CASGLPTGNTEAFF. The CDR3 nucleotides are TGTGCTAGTGGTTTGCCCACGGGGAACACTGAAGCTTTCTTT.